A selection of T cell receptor beta chains follows, all from one sample in a study of post-analysis software for immune sequencing data. TCRdb redid the calling of the PCR reads with MiXCR, one entry per CDR3 protein. The sample holds about 800,000 distinct CDR3 sequences; 30% are singletons and the top ten take roughly 0.57%. Sequenced material: blood. The source is a girl between 5 and 17 years old with multiple sclerosis. CDR3s include the opening cysteine and the closing phenylalanine or tryptophan.

cdr3_aa j_call v_call
CASSGFDEQFF TRBJ2-1 TRBV7-2
CASSPGLGGYGYTF TRBJ1-2 TRBV7-9
CASRPSGLAGPTDTQYF TRBJ2-3 TRBV12-3/TRBV12-4
CASLSTASYEQYF TRBJ2-7 TRBV2
CASSAYRDSSGNEQFF TRBJ2-1 TRBV18
CASSPGQGGSQPQHF TRBJ1-5 TRBV5-1
CSAPGRADEKLFF TRBJ1-4 TRBV20-1
CASSFEGDTQYF TRBJ2-3 TRBV5-1
CSAREGGKPQHF TRBJ1-5 TRBV20-1
CSVTPTDTQYF TRBJ2-3 TRBV29-1
CSARDPFFIAGGINNEQFF TRBJ2-1 TRBV20-1
CASHYWLQETQYF TRBJ2-5 TRBV2
CSARSGLGHGYTF TRBJ1-2 TRBV20-1
CASSQQPDSPSSYNEQFF TRBJ2-1 TRBV4-3
CASSLAPETIYGYTF TRBJ1-2 TRBV5-1
CASRELRTEAFF TRBJ1-1 TRBV28
CASSPTRDRVRAYF TRBJ2-5 TRBV6-5
CASSLQGNLGYGYTF TRBJ1-2 TRBV6-5
CASSYGDSYTSPLHF TRBJ1-6 TRBV6-5
CASSPGLAGDADTQYF TRBJ2-3 TRBV3-1
CASGRGVLWEQYF TRBJ2-5 TRBV6-5
CVSSVGTNYEQYF TRBJ2-7 TRBV9
CATTLGYRPHEQYF TRBJ2-7 TRBV2
CASSQGDRLVTDTQYF TRBJ2-3 TRBV3-1
CASSPGRVNYGYTF TRBJ1-2 TRBV27
CASSLEWTGRTNYGYTF TRBJ1-2 TRBV5-1
CASSFFGNEQYF TRBJ2-7 TRBV7-2
CASSGRGQGNTEAFF TRBJ1-1 TRBV6-1
CASSLAGHEQYF TRBJ2-7 TRBV5-5
CASSPVLAGVSYNEQFF TRBJ2-1 TRBV14
CASSYSYRRGRGFDEQYF NA TRBV6-2/TRBV6-3
CASRPGQVNYGYTF TRBJ1-2 TRBV28
CASRDPSHEQYF TRBJ2-7 TRBV6-2/TRBV6-3
CASISAGLNNEQFF TRBJ2-1 TRBV27
CASSGAHDTQYF TRBJ2-3 TRBV19
CASSYSGEAYNSPLHF TRBJ1-6 TRBV6-6
CASRSRQGIDEQFF TRBJ2-1 TRBV5-1